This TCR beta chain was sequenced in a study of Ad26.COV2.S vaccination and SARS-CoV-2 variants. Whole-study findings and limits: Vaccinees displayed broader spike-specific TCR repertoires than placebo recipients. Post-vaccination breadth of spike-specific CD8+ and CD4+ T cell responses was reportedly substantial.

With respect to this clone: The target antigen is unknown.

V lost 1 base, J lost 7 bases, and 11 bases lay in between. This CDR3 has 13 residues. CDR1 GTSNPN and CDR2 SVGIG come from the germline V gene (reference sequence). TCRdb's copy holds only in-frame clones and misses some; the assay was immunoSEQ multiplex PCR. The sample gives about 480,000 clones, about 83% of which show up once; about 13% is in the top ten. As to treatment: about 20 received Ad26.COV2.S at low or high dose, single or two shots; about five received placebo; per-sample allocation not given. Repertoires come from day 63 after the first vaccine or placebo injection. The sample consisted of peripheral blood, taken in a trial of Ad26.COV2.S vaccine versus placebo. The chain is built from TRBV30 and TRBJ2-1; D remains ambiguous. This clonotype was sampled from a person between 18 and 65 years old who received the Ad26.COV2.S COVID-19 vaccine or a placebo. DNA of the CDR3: TGTGCCTGGAGTGCCCAGCGTAGGAATGAGCAGTTCTTC. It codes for CAWSAQRRNEQFF.